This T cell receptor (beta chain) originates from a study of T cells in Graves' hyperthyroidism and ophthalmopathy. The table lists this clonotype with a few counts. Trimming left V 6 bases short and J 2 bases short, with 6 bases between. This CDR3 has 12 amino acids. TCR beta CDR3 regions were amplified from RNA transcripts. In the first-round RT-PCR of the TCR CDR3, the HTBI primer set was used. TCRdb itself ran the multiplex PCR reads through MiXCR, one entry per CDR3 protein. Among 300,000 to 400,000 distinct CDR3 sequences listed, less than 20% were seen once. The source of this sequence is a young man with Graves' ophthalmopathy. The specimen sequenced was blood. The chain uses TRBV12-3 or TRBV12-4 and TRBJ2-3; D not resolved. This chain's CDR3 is CASRANTDTQYF. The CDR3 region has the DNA TGTGCCAGCAGGGCTAACACAGATACGCAGTATTTT.